What follows describes a single T cell receptor beta chain. These data are taken from a study of cytomegalovirus exposure and HLA in healthy donors. Researchers ran the PCR with 60 Vbeta and 13 Jbeta primers. Data came from immunoSEQ multiplex PCR; TCRdb stores just in-frame clones and leaves some out. In the table there are 100,000 or so clones, about 70% of which are singletons. Germline V CDR1 and CDR2: MNHNS, SASEGT. The CDR3 spans 14 residues. V shed 6 bases and J shed 2 bases, with 12 bases lying between them. Sequenced material: PBMCs. This receptor was taken from a man aged 30 to 45 in good health and CMV-seronegative. The chain uses TRBV6-1 and TRBJ2-3; D is possibly TRBD1 (6 bases). This CDR3 reads CASSRTVLTDTQYF. The CDR3 region has the DNA TGTGCCAGCAGCCGGACAGTACTCACAGATACGCAGTATTTT.